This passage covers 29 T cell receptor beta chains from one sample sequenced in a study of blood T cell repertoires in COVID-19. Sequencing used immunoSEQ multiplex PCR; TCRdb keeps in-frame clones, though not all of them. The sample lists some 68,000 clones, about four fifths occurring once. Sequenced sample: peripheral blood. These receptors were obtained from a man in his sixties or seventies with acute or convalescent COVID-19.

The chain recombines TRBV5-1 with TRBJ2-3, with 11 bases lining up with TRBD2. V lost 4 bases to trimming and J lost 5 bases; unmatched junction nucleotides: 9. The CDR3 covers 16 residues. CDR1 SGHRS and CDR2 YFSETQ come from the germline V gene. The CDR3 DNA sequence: TGCGCCAGCAGCAGAATAGCGGGAGGGGAAGGAGATACGCAGTATTTT. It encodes CASSRIAGGEGDTQYF.

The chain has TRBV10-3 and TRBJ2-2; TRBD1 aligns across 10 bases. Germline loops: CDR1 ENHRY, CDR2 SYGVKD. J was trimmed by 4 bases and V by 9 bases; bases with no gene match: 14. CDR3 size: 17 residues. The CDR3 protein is CAMGTGEGEELTGELFF. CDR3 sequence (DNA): TGTGCCATGGGGACAGGGGAGGGAGAAGAGCTCACCGGGGAGCTGTTTTTT.

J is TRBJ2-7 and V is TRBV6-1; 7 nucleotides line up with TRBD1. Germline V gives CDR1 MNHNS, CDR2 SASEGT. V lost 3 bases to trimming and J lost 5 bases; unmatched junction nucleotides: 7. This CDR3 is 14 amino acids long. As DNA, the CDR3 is TGTGCCAGCAGTGACTACAGGGGTGGCGACGAGCAGTACTTC. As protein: CASSDYRGGDEQYF.

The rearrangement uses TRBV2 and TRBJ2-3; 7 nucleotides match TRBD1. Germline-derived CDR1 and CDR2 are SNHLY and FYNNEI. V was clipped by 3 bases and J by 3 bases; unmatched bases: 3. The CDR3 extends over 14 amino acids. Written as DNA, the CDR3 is TGTGCCAGCAGTGAGGACAGGAAGACAGATACGCAGTATTTT. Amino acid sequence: CASSEDRKTDTQYF. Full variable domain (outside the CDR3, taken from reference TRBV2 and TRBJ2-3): EPEVTQTPSHQVTQMGQEVILRCVPISNHLYFYWYRQILGQKVEFLVSFYNNEISEKSEIFDDQFSVERPDGSNFTLKIRSTKLEDSAMYFCASSEDRKTDTQYFGPGTRLTVL.

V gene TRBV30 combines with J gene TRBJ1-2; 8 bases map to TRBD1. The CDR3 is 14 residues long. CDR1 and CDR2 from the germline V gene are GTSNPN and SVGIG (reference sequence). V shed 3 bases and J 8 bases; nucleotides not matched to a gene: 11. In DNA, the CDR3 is TGTGCCTGGAGGTGGGAGACAGGGGCCTCGGGCTACACCTTC. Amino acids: CAWRWETGASGYTF.

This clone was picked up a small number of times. This chain's CDR3 is CASSQDRQRLQPQHF. For the CDR3, the DNA is TGCGCCAGCAGCCAAGATCGGCAGCGACTCCAGCCCCAGCATTTT. This rearrangement joins TRBV4-1 to TRBJ1-5, with D unresolved. CDR1 is MGHRA, CDR2 YSYEKL, per germline. This CDR3 contains 15 residues. The ends were cut back, 0 bases at V and 7 bases at J, with 13 bases in the middle.

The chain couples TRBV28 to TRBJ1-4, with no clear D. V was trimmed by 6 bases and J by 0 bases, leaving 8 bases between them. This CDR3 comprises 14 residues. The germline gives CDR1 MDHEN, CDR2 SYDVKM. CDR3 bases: TGTGCCAGCAGCCCTTTTACAACTAATGAAAAACTGTTTTTT. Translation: CASSPFTTNEKLFF. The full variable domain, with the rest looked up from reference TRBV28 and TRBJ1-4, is DVKVTQSSRYLVKRTGEKVFLECVQDMDHENMFWYRQDPGLGLRLIYFSYDVKMKEKGDIPEGYSVSREKKERFSLILESASTNQTSMYLCASSPFTTNEKLFFGSGTQLSVL.

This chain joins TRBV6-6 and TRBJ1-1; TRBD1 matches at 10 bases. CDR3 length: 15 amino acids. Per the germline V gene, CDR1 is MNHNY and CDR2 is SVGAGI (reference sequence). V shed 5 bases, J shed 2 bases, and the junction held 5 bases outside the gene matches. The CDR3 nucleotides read TGTGCCAGCAGTGACGGGACAGGGGTTAACACTGAAGCTTTCTTT. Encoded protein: CASSDGTGVNTEAFF.

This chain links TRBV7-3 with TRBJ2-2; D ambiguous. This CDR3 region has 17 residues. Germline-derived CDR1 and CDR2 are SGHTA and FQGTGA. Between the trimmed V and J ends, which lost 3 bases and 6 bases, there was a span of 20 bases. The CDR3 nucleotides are TGTGCCAGCAGCTTCCCGTCTAAGATGCGGAGCGCCGGGGAGCTGTTTTTT. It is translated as CASSFPSKMRSAGELFF.

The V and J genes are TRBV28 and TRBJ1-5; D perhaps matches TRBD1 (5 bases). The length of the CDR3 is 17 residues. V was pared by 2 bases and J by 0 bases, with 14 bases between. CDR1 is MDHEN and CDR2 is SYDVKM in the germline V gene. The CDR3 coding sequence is TGTGCCAGCAGTTTAAACCCGACAGAATATAGCAATCAGCCCCAGCATTTT. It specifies CASSLNPTEYSNQPQHF.

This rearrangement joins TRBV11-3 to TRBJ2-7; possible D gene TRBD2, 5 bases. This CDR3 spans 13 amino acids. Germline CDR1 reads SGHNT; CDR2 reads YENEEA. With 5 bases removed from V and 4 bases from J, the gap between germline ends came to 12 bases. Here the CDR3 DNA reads TGTGCCAGCAGCCCTTTCGGGGATTACGAGCAGTACTTC. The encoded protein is CASSPFGDYEQYF.

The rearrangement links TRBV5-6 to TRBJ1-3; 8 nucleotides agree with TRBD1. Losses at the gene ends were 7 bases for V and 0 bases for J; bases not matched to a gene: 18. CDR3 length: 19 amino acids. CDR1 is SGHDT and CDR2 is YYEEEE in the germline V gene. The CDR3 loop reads CASSGTGGEFVYSGNTIYF. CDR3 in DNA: TGTGCCAGCTCCGGAACAGGGGGAGAGTTTGTTTACTCTGGAAACACCATATATTTT.

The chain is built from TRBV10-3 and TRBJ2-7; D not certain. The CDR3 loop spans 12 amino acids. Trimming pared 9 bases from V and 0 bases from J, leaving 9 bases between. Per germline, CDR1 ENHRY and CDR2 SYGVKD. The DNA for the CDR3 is TGTGCCATACTTTCAAGCTCCTACGAGCAGTACTTC. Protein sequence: CAILSSSYEQYF.

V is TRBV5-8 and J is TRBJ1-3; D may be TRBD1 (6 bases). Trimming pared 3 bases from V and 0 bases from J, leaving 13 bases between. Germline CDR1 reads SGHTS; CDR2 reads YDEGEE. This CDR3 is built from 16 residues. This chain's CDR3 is CASSSGTWSSGNTIYF. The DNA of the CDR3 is TGTGCCAGCAGCTCCGGGACATGGAGCTCTGGAAACACCATATATTTT.

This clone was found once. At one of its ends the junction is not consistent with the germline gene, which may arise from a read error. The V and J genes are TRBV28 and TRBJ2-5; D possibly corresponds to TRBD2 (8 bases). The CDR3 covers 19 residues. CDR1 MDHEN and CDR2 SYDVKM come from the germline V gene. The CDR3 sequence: CASSPQGGGGRPGGETRYF. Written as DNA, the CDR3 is TGTGCCAGCAGTCCCCAAGGGGGCGGGGGGCGCCCAGGAGGAGAGACCCGGTACTTC.

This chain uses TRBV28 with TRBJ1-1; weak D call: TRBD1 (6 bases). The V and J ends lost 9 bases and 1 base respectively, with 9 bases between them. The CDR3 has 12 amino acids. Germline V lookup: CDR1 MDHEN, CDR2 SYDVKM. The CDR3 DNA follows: TGTGCCAGTAAACAGGGGAACACTGAAGCTTTCTTT. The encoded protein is CASKQGNTEAFF.

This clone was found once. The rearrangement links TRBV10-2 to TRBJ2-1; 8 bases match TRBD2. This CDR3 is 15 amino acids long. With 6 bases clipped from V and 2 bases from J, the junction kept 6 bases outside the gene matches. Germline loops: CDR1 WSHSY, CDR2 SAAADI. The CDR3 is CASRDSGATYNEQFF. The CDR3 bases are TGCGCCAGCAGAGATAGCGGGGCTACCTACAATGAGCAGTTCTTC.

CDR3 protein: CASSQESVFSGNTIYF. In DNA, the CDR3 is TGCGCCAGCAGCCAAGAATCAGTGTTCTCTGGAAACACCATATATTTT. The chain has TRBV4-1 and TRBJ1-3; D gene ambiguous. Per the germline V gene, CDR1 is MGHRA and CDR2 is YSYEKL. The CDR3 is 16 amino acids. V gave up 0 bases and J gave up 0 bases, with 9 bases separating them.

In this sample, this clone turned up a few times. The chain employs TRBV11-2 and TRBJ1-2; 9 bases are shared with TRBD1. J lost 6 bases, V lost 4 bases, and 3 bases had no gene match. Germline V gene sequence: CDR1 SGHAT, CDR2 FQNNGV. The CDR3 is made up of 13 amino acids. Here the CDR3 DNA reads TGTGCCAGCAGCTCCGGACAGGGGCATGGCTACACCTTC. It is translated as CASSSGQGHGYTF.

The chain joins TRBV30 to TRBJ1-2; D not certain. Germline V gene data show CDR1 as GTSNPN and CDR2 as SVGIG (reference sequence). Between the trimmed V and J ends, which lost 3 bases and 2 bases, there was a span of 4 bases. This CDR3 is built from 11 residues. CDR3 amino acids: CAWSLNYGYTF. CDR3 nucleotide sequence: TGTGCCTGGAGCCTGAACTATGGCTACACCTTC.

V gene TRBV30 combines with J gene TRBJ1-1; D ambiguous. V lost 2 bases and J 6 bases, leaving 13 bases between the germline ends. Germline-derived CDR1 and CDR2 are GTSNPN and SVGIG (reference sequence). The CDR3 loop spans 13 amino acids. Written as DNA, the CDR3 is TGTGCCTGGAGTCTTGAGGTAGGCGCTGAAGCTTTCTTT. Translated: CAWSLEVGAEAFF.

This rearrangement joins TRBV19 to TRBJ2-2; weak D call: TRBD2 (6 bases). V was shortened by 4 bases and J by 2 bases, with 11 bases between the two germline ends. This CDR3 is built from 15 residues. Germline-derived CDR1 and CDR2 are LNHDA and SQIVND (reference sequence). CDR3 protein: CASSRSSGNTGELFF. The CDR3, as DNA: TGTGCCAGTAGTAGAAGTAGCGGAAACACCGGGGAGCTGTTTTTT.

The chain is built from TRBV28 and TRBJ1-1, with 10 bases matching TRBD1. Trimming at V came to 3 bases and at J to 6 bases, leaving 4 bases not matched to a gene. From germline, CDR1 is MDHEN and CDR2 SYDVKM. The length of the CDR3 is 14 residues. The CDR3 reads CASSFGQGVAEAFF. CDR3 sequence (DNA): TGTGCCAGCAGTTTCGGACAGGGGGTTGCTGAAGCTTTCTTT.

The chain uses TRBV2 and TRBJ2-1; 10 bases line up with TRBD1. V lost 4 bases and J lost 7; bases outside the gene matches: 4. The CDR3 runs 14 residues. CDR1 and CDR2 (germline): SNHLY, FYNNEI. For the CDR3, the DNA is TGTGCCAGCAGTGGCCGACAGGGGGCGAATGAGCAGTTCTTC. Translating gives CASSGRQGANEQFF.

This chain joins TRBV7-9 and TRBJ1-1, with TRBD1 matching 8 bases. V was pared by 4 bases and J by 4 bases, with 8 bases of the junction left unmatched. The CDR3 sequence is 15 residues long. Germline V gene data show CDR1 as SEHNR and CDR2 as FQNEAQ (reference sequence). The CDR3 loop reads CASSYGDRRGTEAFF. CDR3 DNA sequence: TGTGCCAGCAGCTACGGGGACAGGCGCGGCACTGAAGCTTTCTTT.

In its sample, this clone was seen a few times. CDR3 sequence: CASSQDMNSPLHF. DNA of the CDR3: TGCGCCAGCAGCCAAGATATGAATTCACCCCTCCACTTT. The chain joins TRBV4-1 to TRBJ1-6, with no clear D. With 0 bases removed from V and 7 bases from J, the gap between germline ends came to 4 bases. In germline, CDR1 is MGHRA, CDR2 YSYEKL. This CDR3 spans 13 amino acids.

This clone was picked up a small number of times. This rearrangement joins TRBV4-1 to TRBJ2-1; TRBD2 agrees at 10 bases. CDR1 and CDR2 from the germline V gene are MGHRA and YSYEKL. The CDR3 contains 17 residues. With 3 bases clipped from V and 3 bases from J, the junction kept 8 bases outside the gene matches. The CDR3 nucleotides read TGCGCCAGCAGCCAGGGCGATACTAGCGGGGTCTACAATGAGCAGTTCTTC. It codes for CASSQGDTSGVYNEQFF.

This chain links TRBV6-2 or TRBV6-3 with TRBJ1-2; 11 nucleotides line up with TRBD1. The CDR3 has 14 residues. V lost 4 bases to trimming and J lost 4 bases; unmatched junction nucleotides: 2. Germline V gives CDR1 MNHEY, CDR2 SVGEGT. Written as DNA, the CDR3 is TGTGCCAGCAGTTGGACAGGGGGCGGCTATGGCTACACCTTC. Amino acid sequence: CASSWTGGGYGYTF.

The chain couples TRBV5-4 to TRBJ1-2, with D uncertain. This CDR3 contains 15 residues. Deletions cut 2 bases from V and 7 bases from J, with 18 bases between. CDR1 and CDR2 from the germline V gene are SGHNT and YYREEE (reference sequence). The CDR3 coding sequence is TGTGCCAGCAGCTTAGGAGGACCCCCGACGGGTGGCTACACCTTC. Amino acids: CASSLGGPPTGGYTF.